This is a list of T cell receptor beta chains from one sample in a study of cytomegalovirus exposure and HLA in healthy donors. The table came from immunoSEQ multiplex PCR; TCRdb's copy has only in-frame clones and leaves some out. The data hold some 190,000 clones, with 70% to 75% observed a single time. Sequenced input: PBMCs. These receptors were collected from a man younger than 45 in good health and CMV-seropositive. The CDR3 runs from the conserved cysteine through the conserved F or W. A D gene is named only where the DNA matches it firmly. Rows give clone size only sometimes, using once, few, many, or a class for an expanded clone.

CDR3nt	CDR3aa	v_gene	abundance	d_gene	j_gene
TGTGCCAGCAGCTCCTGGTCCCCAGATCAGCCCCAGCATTTT	CASSSWSPDQPQHF	TRBV7-8	NA	NA	TRBJ1-5
TGTGCCAGCAAGAGGGGCGCGCTAGGGGGGGGTGAGCAGTTCTTC	CASKRGALGGGEQFF	TRBV6-5	NA	NA	TRBJ2-1
TGCGCCAGCACCCCCCCCTACACTCACCGGGTGTACGAGCAGTACTTC	CASTPPYTHRVYEQYF	TRBV10-2	few	NA	TRBJ2-7
TGTGCCAGCAGTGACTACAGGGAGGAGACCCAGTACTTC	CASSDYREETQYF	TRBV6-5	once	NA	TRBJ2-5
TGTGCCAGCAGTGATTTTAGGACAGAAGACCACTATGGCTACACCTTC	CASSDFRTEDHYGYTF	TRBV25-1	few	NA	TRBJ1-2
TGTGCCAGCTCACCAGGGGGGTTGATAGAGACCCAGTACTTC	CASSPGGLIETQYF	TRBV18	NA	NA	TRBJ2-5
TGTGCCAGCAGCAACGGGCCGGGAACGGAAAAACTGTTTTTT	CASSNGPGTEKLFF	TRBV6-5	NA	NA	TRBJ1-4
TGTGCCACAGGGGGTGTGCAGGGGGGAACTGAAGCTTTCTTT	CATGGVQGGTEAFF	TRBV6-1	NA	TRBD1	TRBJ1-1
TGTGCCAGCACGAGGCCCTATGGCTACACCTTC	CASTRPYGYTF	TRBV21-1	few	NA	TRBJ1-2
TGTGCCAGCACCTCCCGGCCCTACAGTGAAGCTTTCTTT	CASTSRPYSEAFF	TRBV6-6	NA	NA	TRBJ1-1
TGTGCCAGCAGCCAACGACACCTGAACACCGGGGAGCTGTTTTTT	CASSQRHLNTGELFF	TRBV4-2	NA	NA	TRBJ2-2
TGTGCCAGCAGCCTGGGGGGGGGCGCAGGCAATGAGCAGTTCTTC	CASSLGGGAGNEQFF	TRBV7-3	NA	NA	TRBJ2-1
TGTGCCAGCAGCCCTCAGGTGGCGGGTTCCTACGAGCAGTACTTC	CASSPQVAGSYEQYF	TRBV7-2	NA	NA	TRBJ2-7
TGTGCCAGCAGTGACATTAAGGGGGGGGGCAACTATGGCTACACCTTC	CASSDIKGGGNYGYTF	TRBV25-1	NA	NA	TRBJ1-2
TGTGCCAGCAGCACGGGGGACAGTAAAACTACGCAGTATTTT	CASSTGDSKTTQYF	TRBV6-5	NA	NA	TRBJ2-3
TGTGCCACCAGCAGAGATTCGGTCCAGAACACTGAAGCTTTCTTT	CATSRDSVQNTEAFF	TRBV15	NA	NA	TRBJ1-1
TGTGCCAGCGGTGATCTCGGGGGAACGAACACTGAAGCTTTCTTT	CASGDLGGTNTEAFF	TRBV25-1	NA	NA	TRBJ1-1
TGTGCCAGCAGCGTTAGGGGGGACAGCAACACCGGGGAGCTGTTTTTT	CASSVRGDSNTGELFF	TRBV9	NA	NA	TRBJ2-2
TGTGCCAGCAGTGCTGCGGGGAGCTATGGCTACACCTTC	CASSAAGSYGYTF	TRBV2	NA	NA	TRBJ1-2
TGCGCCAGCAGCCAAGCAGAATGGCAGAACACTGAAGCTTTCTTT	CASSQAEWQNTEAFF	TRBV4-1	NA	NA	TRBJ1-1
TGTGCCAGCAGTCGCAGGGCAGGCTCTGGAAACACCATATATTTT	CASSRRAGSGNTIYF	TRBV9	NA	NA	TRBJ1-3
TGTGCCAGCAGCTTAAGCCCCGGGGGGACAGGGGTGTACGAGCAGTACTTC	CASSLSPGGTGVYEQYF	TRBV11-2	few	TRBD1	TRBJ2-7
TGTGCCAGCAGCTCCGCCATTCAGGGCAATCAGCCCCAGCATTTT	CASSSAIQGNQPQHF	TRBV13	NA	NA	TRBJ1-5
TGTGCCAGCAGTTCCAGGGGCCGGGCTAACTATGGCTACACCTTC	CASSSRGRANYGYTF	TRBV28	NA	NA	TRBJ1-2
TGTGCAAGTCGTCTTACAGTGGCGGGAGGGCGTGGAGATACGCAGTATTTT	CASRLTVAGGRGDTQYF	TRBV12-2	NA	NA	TRBJ2-3
TGTGCCAGCAGTTACTCTTATCGGGGAAGGAACTATGGCTACACCTTC	CASSYSYRGRNYGYTF	TRBV6-5	NA	NA	TRBJ1-2
TGTGCCAGCAGTTCCTCGACAGGCTCCTACAATGAGCAGTTCTTC	CASSSSTGSYNEQFF	TRBV6-5	NA	NA	TRBJ2-1
TGTGCCAGTAGGACAGGGGGGGGCACAGATACGCAGTATTTT	CASRTGGGTDTQYF	TRBV5-4	NA	TRBD1	TRBJ2-3
TGTGCCAGCAGGCCGGGACACCTATACGAGCAGTACTTC	CASRPGHLYEQYF	TRBV27	once	NA	TRBJ2-7
TGCGCCAGCAGTCATGCGGGACAGGAATCCAACATTAATTCACCCCTCCACTTT	CASSHAGQESNINSPLHF	TRBV4-1	NA	TRBD1	TRBJ1-6
TGTGCCAGCAGCGCGGACAGGGCGCAGTATTTT	CASSADRAQYF	TRBV7-3	NA	TRBD1	TRBJ2-3
TGTGCCAGCCACCCTGGGGTAGCGGCTTACGAGCAGTACTTC	CASHPGVAAYEQYF	TRBV28	few	NA	TRBJ2-7
TGTGCCAGCAGCTTATTAGATCATGAAAAACTGTTTTTT	CASSLLDHEKLFF	TRBV7-9	NA	NA	TRBJ1-4
TGTGCCACCAGCAGAGATCGGGGGGCAGCGGGCACAGATACGCAGTATTTT	CATSRDRGAAGTDTQYF	TRBV15	NA	NA	TRBJ2-3
TGTGCCAGCAGCCCTGGACTAGACACCGGGGAGCTGTTTTTT	CASSPGLDTGELFF	TRBV5-4	NA	TRBD2	TRBJ2-2
TGTGCCAGCAGTTACGCAGGGGCCTCCTATGGCTACACCTTC	CASSYAGASYGYTF	TRBV6-5	NA	NA	TRBJ1-2
TGTGCCAGCAGCTTACATCCAGGCCTTCGTAATTCACCCCTCCACTTT	CASSLHPGLRNSPLHF	TRBV11-2	NA	NA	TRBJ1-6
TGTGCCAGCAGGGGGGGGACAACGAACACCGGGGAGCTGTTTTTT	CASRGGTTNTGELFF	TRBV2	few	NA	TRBJ2-2
TGTGCCAGCAGTGATGAAGGGGGCGCACCCCTCCACTTT	CASSDEGGAPLHF	TRBV2	NA	TRBD1	TRBJ1-6
TGCGCCAGCAGCCAAGAGTTCCAGGCGACAAACTATGGCTACACCTTC	CASSQEFQATNYGYTF	TRBV4-3	NA	NA	TRBJ1-2
TGTGCCAGCAGTTTACTCGGGGGAACCACAGATACGCAGTATTTT	CASSLLGGTTDTQYF	TRBV27	few	NA	TRBJ2-3
TGTGCCACCGGGGGGGCAGGGTCCTACAATGAGCAGTTCTTC	CATGGAGSYNEQFF	TRBV19	NA	TRBD2	TRBJ2-1
TGTGCCAGCAGTCAAGCTGGAAGCGGGGGGGCGGGGGAGACCCAGTACTTC	CASSQAGSGGAGETQYF	TRBV6-1	once	TRBD2	TRBJ2-5
TGCAGCGTCGCCCGGGACAGGGGGTACTACGAGCAGTACTTC	CSVARDRGYYEQYF	TRBV29-1	NA	TRBD1	TRBJ2-7
TGTGCCAGCAGCTTACGGCTAGCGGGAAACACCGGGGAGCTGTTTTTT	CASSLRLAGNTGELFF	TRBV7-9	NA	TRBD2	TRBJ2-2
TGTGCCAGCAGCTTACGCGATAGAGGTGTTGAGCAGTTCTTC	CASSLRDRGVEQFF	TRBV7-6	once	NA	TRBJ2-1
TGTGCCACCCTCGATAGCCGTAGGAGCTCCTACGAGCAGTACTTC	CATLDSRRSSYEQYF	TRBV28	few	NA	TRBJ2-7
TGTGCCAGCAGTGAAGCACTGGGACTAAGTAATCAGCCCCAGCATTTT	CASSEALGLSNQPQHF	TRBV6-1	once	NA	TRBJ1-5
TGTGCCAGCAGTTTAACTAGCGGGTCGCCGGAGCAGTACTTC	CASSLTSGSPEQYF	TRBV27	NA	TRBD2	TRBJ2-7
TGTGCCACCAGCAGAGATCCGGGCAGGGTGGGGGAGACCCAGTACTTC	CATSRDPGRVGETQYF	TRBV15	NA	NA	TRBJ2-5
TGTGCCAGCACCCGGGGTGATGAAAAACTGTTTTTT	CASTRGDEKLFF	TRBV6-6	NA	NA	TRBJ1-4
TGTGCCATCAGTGAGTTTTATATACGGGACAGGGCTATAGCTGATCAGCCCCAGCATTTT	CAISEFYIRDRAIADQPQHF	TRBV10-3	NA	TRBD1	TRBJ1-5
TGTGCCAGCAGCTTAGAAGGACAGGGTAATTCACCCCTCCACTTT	CASSLEGQGNSPLHF	TRBV7-9	NA	TRBD1	TRBJ1-6
TGTGCTAGCAGCTTAGCATCCGGTCGCGAGCAGTTCTTC	CASSLASGREQFF	TRBV7-7	NA	NA	TRBJ2-1